The 14 T cell receptor beta chains reported below all come from one sample, sequenced in a study of identifying expanded T cells in peripheral blood. Data came from immunoSEQ multiplex PCR; TCRdb stores just in-frame clones and leaves some out. The sample lists about 81,000 clones; around 83% were seen once. The sequenced sample was blood. The receptors were sampled from a person aged 18 to 70 in good health.

This chain connects TRBV7-2 to TRBJ2-7; D is unresolved. Germline V gene lookup returns CDR1 SGHTA and CDR2 FQGNSA. The CDR3 is 16 residues long. V shed 1 base and J shed 3 bases, with 16 bases lying between them. The CDR3 nucleotides are TGTGCCAGCAGCTTAGGAGGTCCACACAACCTCTACGAGCAGTACTTC. This codes for CASSLGGPHNLYEQYF.

V usage is TRBV29-1 and J usage is TRBJ2-5; D uncertain. V was trimmed by 4 bases and J by 3 bases, leaving 6 bases between them. CDR1 is SQVTM, CDR2 ANQGSEA, per germline. The CDR3 loop spans 11 amino acids. CDR3 protein: CSVVRKETQYF. CDR3 DNA: TGCAGCGTTGTCAGAAAAGAGACCCAGTACTTC.

The chain is built from TRBV28 and TRBJ1-3; D unresolved. This CDR3 is built from 14 residues. With 6 bases removed from V and 0 bases from J, the gap between germline ends came to 9 bases. Germline assignment: CDR1 MDHEN and CDR2 SYDVKM. CDR3 sequence: CASSGRSSGNTIYF. Here the CDR3 DNA reads TGTGCCAGCAGCGGACGGAGCTCTGGAAACACCATATATTTT.

Only one count was recorded for this clone. The chain employs TRBV5-4 and TRBJ2-5, with 8 bases aligning to TRBD1. Unmatched junction bases numbered 5, after V lost 2 bases and J lost 5 bases. Looked up from germline, CDR1 is SGHNT and CDR2 is YYREEE (reference sequence). The CDR3 contains 14 residues. CDR3 region: CASSFQGAGETQYF. The DNA of the CDR3 is TGTGCCAGCAGCTTCCAGGGGGCCGGGGAGACCCAGTACTTC.

The rearrangement links TRBV14 to TRBJ2-5, with a possible D match to TRBD1 (7 bases). The CDR3 consists of 15 residues. CDR1 and CDR2 from the germline V gene are SGHDN and FVKESK. Trimming pared 4 bases from V and 3 bases from J, leaving 15 bases between. DNA for the CDR3: TGTGCCAGCAGCCGGTGGACAGGAGGGGAAGAGACCCAGTACTTC. It specifies CASSRWTGGEETQYF. Filled out from reference TRBV14 and TRBJ2-5, the complete variable domain reads EAGVTQFPSHSVIEKGQTVTLRCDPISGHDNLYWYRRVMGKEIKFLLHFVKESKQDESGMPNNRFLAERTGGTYSTLKVQPAELEDSGVYFCASSRWTGGEETQYFGPGTRLLVL.

This CDR3 reads CASSYYSAYEQYF. The DNA of the CDR3 is TGTGCCAGCAGTTACTACAGCGCCTACGAGCAGTACTTC. The chain combines TRBV6-5 with TRBJ2-7; D uncertain. V shed 1 base and J shed 2 bases, with 6 bases lying between them. The CDR3 is made up of 13 amino acids. CDR1 and CDR2 from the germline V gene are MNHEY and SVGAGI.

This clone was seen just once. The genes are TRBV10-3 and TRBJ1-2; D is unclear. Per germline, CDR1 ENHRY and CDR2 SYGVKD. This CDR3 comprises 12 residues. Trimming pared 7 bases from V and 5 bases from J, leaving 11 bases between. DNA for the CDR3: TGTGCCATCACCCCAGGTGGTTATGGCTACACCTTC. Translation: CAITPGGYGYTF.

The CDR3 is CASSLWGDSGANVLTF. Written as DNA, the CDR3 is TGTGCCAGCAGTTTATGGGGGGACTCTGGGGCCAACGTCCTGACTTTC. The chain carries TRBV28 and TRBJ2-6; D could derive from TRBD1 or TRBD2 (5 bases each). V was clipped by 0 bases and J by 0 bases, with 6 bases between them. Germline-derived CDR1 and CDR2 are MDHEN and SYDVKM. The CDR3 length is 16 residues.

The V call is TRBV5-4, the J call TRBJ1-1; 11 positions match TRBD1. J gave up 3 bases and V 0 bases, and 1 base lay outside the gene matches. The CDR3 contains 15 residues. CDR1 SGHNT and CDR2 YYREEE come from the germline V gene (reference sequence). The CDR3 nucleotides are TGTGCCAGCAGCTTGGGGACAGGGGGCTACACTGAAGCTTTCTTT. Its protein product is CASSLGTGGYTEAFF.

The chain combines TRBV28 with TRBJ1-2; TRBD1 agrees at 7 bases. The length of the CDR3 is 14 residues. Per germline, CDR1 MDHEN and CDR2 SYDVKM. The junction had 5 bases not matched to a gene; V was cut back by 4 bases and J by 3 bases. The CDR3 region has the DNA TGTGCCAGCAGTTCGACAGGGCCGGACTATGGCTACACCTTC. It is translated as CASSSTGPDYGYTF.

This sequence joins TRBV4-2 and TRBJ1-5; 7 bases are a match to TRBD1. Germline V CDR1 and CDR2: LGHNA, YNFKEQ. This CDR3 has 15 residues. The junction had 8 bases not matched to a gene; V was cut back by 5 bases and J by 4 bases. The CDR3 region is CASSSGTEQNQPQHF. The CDR3 DNA reads TGTGCCAGCAGCTCCGGGACAGAGCAAAATCAGCCCCAGCATTTT.

V usage is TRBV28 and J usage is TRBJ2-3; 16 nucleotides line up with TRBD2. The CDR3 sequence is 20 residues long. Losses at the gene ends were 1 base for V and 4 bases for J; bases not matched to a gene: 11. Germline V gives CDR1 MDHEN, CDR2 SYDVKM. The CDR3 spells CASSLLAGTSGRAEADTQYF. The CDR3 DNA reads TGTGCCAGCAGTTTATTAGCGGGGACTAGCGGGAGGGCAGAGGCAGATACGCAGTATTTT. Combining the CDR3 with reference TRBV28 and TRBJ2-3 gives the whole variable domain DVKVTQSSRYLVKRTGEKVFLECVQDMDHENMFWYRQDPGLGLRLIYFSYDVKMKEKGDIPEGYSVSREKKERFSLILESASTNQTSMYLCASSLLAGTSGRAEADTQYFGPGTRLTVL.

V usage is TRBV6-5 and J usage is TRBJ2-7, with TRBD2 as a possible D gene (6 bases). Trimming pared 6 bases from V and 3 bases from J, leaving 18 bases between. The CDR3 spans 15 residues. Germline V gene lookup returns CDR1 MNHEY and CDR2 SVGAGI. The CDR3 sequence: CASSQSPGLNYEQYF. As DNA, the CDR3 is TGTGCCAGCAGCCAAAGCCCCGGACTAAACTACGAGCAGTACTTC.

This chain links TRBV28 with TRBJ2-7; 11 nucleotides match TRBD1. The CDR3 is 18 residues long. J lost 2 bases, V lost 5 bases, and 14 bases had no gene match. Germline V gene lookup returns CDR1 MDHEN and CDR2 SYDVKM. CDR3 nucleotides: TGTGCCAGCAGTCAGCTCCGCCCTGGGACAGGGGGAACCTACGAGCAGTACTTC. This translates into CASSQLRPGTGGTYEQYF.